The rows below give T cell receptor beta chains drawn from one sample of a study of T-cell memory formation after mild COVID-19. MiXCR, applied by TCRdb to the 5' RACE reads, yields one record per CDR3 protein. This table holds 550,000 to 600,000 distinct CDR3 sequences, 17% found once. Sequenced material: PBMCs or a T cell subset sorted from them (not recorded which). The receptor set was obtained from an adult woman who had mild COVID-19 (a few samples of this study predate the infection). Cell type and time point are not known. Each CDR3 is given with its conserved first and last residue. A D gene is named only where the DNA matches it firmly. Clone size, where shown, is once, few, many, or a class for clones that have expanded.

J gene: TRBJ1-2
D gene: .
V gene: TRBV3-1
clone size: .
CDR3 protein: CASSQEGRGVTGYTF
CDR3 DNA: TGTGCCAGCAGCCAAGAAGGGAGGGGGGTCACGGGCTACACCTTC

J gene: TRBJ1-5
D gene: .
V gene: TRBV7-9
clone size: .
CDR3 protein: CASSFDKGGWWHF
CDR3 DNA: TGTGCCAGCAGCTTTGATAAGGGCGGTTGGTGGCATTTT

J gene: TRBJ2-3
D gene: .
V gene: TRBV12-3/TRBV12-4
clone size: few
CDR3 protein: CATSLYTSTDTQYF
CDR3 DNA: TGTGCCACTTCCCTTTATACTAGCACAGATACGCAGTATTTT

J gene: TRBJ1-5
D gene: TRBD1
V gene: TRBV12-3/TRBV12-4
clone size: few
CDR3 protein: CASSLADRINQPQHF
CDR3 DNA: TGTGCCAGCAGTTTAGCGGACAGGATCAATCAGCCCCAGCATTTT

J gene: TRBJ1-1
D gene: .
V gene: TRBV19
clone size: .
CDR3 protein: CASSIPSAEAFF
CDR3 DNA: TGTGCCAGTAGTATCCCAAGCGCTGAAGCTTTCTTT

J gene: TRBJ1-2
D gene: TRBD1
V gene: TRBV11-2
clone size: few
CDR3 protein: CASSHGTGDVYGYTF
CDR3 DNA: TGTGCCAGCAGCCATGGGACAGGGGACGTCTATGGCTACACCTTC

J gene: TRBJ2-2
D gene: TRBD2
V gene: TRBV7-2
clone size: .
CDR3 protein: CASTPPGLAPRGTGELFF
CDR3 DNA: TGTGCCAGCACCCCACCGGGACTAGCGCCACGGGGAACCGGGGAGCTGTTTTTT

J gene: TRBJ2-7
D gene: TRBD1
V gene: TRBV6-1
clone size: .
CDR3 protein: CATTRTGLYEQYF
CDR3 DNA: TGTGCCACCACGCGGACAGGGCTTTACGAGCAGTACTTC

J gene: TRBJ2-1
D gene: .
V gene: TRBV6-5
clone size: few
CDR3 protein: CASRPTASSYNEQFF
CDR3 DNA: TGTGCCAGCAGGCCAACGGCAAGCTCCTACAATGAGCAGTTCTTC

J gene: TRBJ2-7
D gene: TRBD1
V gene: TRBV7-9
clone size: .
CDR3 protein: CASSLAPGQGAGEQYF
CDR3 DNA: TGTGCCAGCAGCTTAGCACCCGGACAGGGGGCGGGCGAGCAGTACTTC

J gene: TRBJ2-7
D gene: .
V gene: TRBV24-1
clone size: many
CDR3 protein: CATSDPGYGEQYF
CDR3 DNA: TGTGCCACCAGTGACCCCGGGTATGGCGAGCAGTACTTC

J gene: TRBJ2-3
D gene: .
V gene: TRBV28
clone size: .
CDR3 protein: CATHRQGAGDTQYF
CDR3 DNA: TGTGCCACTCACAGGCAGGGAGCGGGAGATACGCAGTATTTT

J gene: TRBJ2-1
D gene: .
V gene: TRBV18
clone size: few
CDR3 protein: CASSPDRGGSNEQFF
CDR3 DNA: TGTGCCAGCTCGCCGGACAGAGGGGGATCCAATGAGCAGTTCTTC

J gene: TRBJ2-7
D gene: .
V gene: TRBV7-6
clone size: .
CDR3 protein: CASSLGSAEQYF
CDR3 DNA: TGTGCCAGCAGCTTAGGGTCCGCCGAGCAGTACTTC

J gene: TRBJ2-5
D gene: .
V gene: TRBV5-1
clone size: many
CDR3 protein: CASSSARGQETQYF
CDR3 DNA: TGCGCCAGCAGCTCAGCAAGGGGACAAGAGACCCAGTACTTC

J gene: TRBJ1-2
D gene: TRBD1
V gene: TRBV20-1
clone size: .
CDR3 protein: CSARPGQGNSYTF
CDR3 DNA: TGCAGTGCTAGACCGGGACAGGGTAATAGCTACACCTTC

J gene: TRBJ2-1
D gene: .
V gene: TRBV12-3/TRBV12-4
clone size: few
CDR3 protein: CASSLDTQGEQFF
CDR3 DNA: TGTGCCAGCAGTTTGGACACCCAAGGTGAGCAGTTCTTC

J gene: TRBJ2-7
D gene: .
V gene: TRBV15
clone size: .
CDR3 protein: CATSRYPYEQYF
CDR3 DNA: TGTGCCACCAGCAGATACCCTTACGAGCAGTACTTC

J gene: TRBJ2-5
D gene: .
V gene: TRBV5-4
clone size: few
CDR3 protein: CASSLDQGRAETQYF
CDR3 DNA: TGTGCCAGCAGCTTGGACCAGGGGCGGGCAGAGACCCAGTACTTC

J gene: TRBJ2-5
D gene: .
V gene: TRBV24-1
clone size: .
CDR3 protein: CATSDLGHGRNQETQYF
CDR3 DNA: TGTGCCACCAGTGATTTGGGTCACGGCCGCAACCAAGAGACCCAGTACTTC

J gene: TRBJ2-1
D gene: TRBD2
V gene: TRBV6-6
clone size: .
CDR3 protein: CASRSPRSSGRPREQFF
CDR3 DNA: TGTGCCAGCCGGTCCCCCCGGTCCAGCGGGAGGCCGAGGGAGCAGTTCTTC

J gene: TRBJ2-5
D gene: .
V gene: TRBV2
clone size: few
CDR3 protein: CAGGQGLQETQYF
CDR3 DNA: TGTGCCGGGGGGCAGGGCCTCCAAGAGACCCAGTACTTC

J gene: TRBJ2-5
D gene: .
V gene: TRBV15
clone size: .
CDR3 protein: CATSSRTAQETQYF
CDR3 DNA: TGTGCCACCAGCAGTAGGACGGCTCAAGAGACCCAGTACTTC

J gene: TRBJ2-5
D gene: TRBD2
V gene: TRBV9
clone size: .
CDR3 protein: CASSRAGRLRETQYF
CDR3 DNA: TGTGCCAGCAGCCGAGCGGGACGCCTCAGGGAGACCCAGTACTTC

J gene: TRBJ2-2
D gene: TRBD2
V gene: TRBV3-1
clone size: few
CDR3 protein: CASSQGLAGGTGELFF
CDR3 DNA: TGCGCCAGCAGCCAAGGGCTAGCGGGTGGCACCGGGGAGCTGTTTTTT

J gene: TRBJ1-5
D gene: .
V gene: TRBV19
clone size: few
CDR3 protein: CASSKGRGLEPQHF
CDR3 DNA: TGTGCCAGTAGTAAGGGTCGGGGGCTGGAGCCCCAGCATTTT

J gene: TRBJ2-4
D gene: .
V gene: TRBV5-1
clone size: .
CDR3 protein: CASSAGTLAKNIQYF
CDR3 DNA: TGCGCCAGCAGCGCGGGGACCCTAGCCAAAAACATTCAGTACTTC

J gene: TRBJ2-2
D gene: TRBD2
V gene: TRBV11-2
clone size: .
CDR3 protein: CASSLGEGTTGELFF
CDR3 DNA: TGTGCCAGCAGCTTGGGGGAGGGGACCACCGGGGAGCTGTTTTTT

J gene: TRBJ1-1
D gene: .
V gene: TRBV9
clone size: .
CDR3 protein: CASSVSSGDTEAFF
CDR3 DNA: TGTGCCAGCAGCGTCAGCTCGGGTGACACTGAAGCTTTCTTT

J gene: TRBJ1-1
D gene: .
V gene: TRBV6-5
clone size: .
CDR3 protein: CASSYSSSGNTEAFF
CDR3 DNA: TGTGCCAGCAGTTACTCGAGTTCCGGAAACACTGAAGCTTTCTTT

J gene: TRBJ2-1
D gene: TRBD2
V gene: TRBV28
clone size: .
CDR3 protein: CASSLRWMGLAGGDEQFF
CDR3 DNA: TGTGCCAGCAGTTTAAGATGGATGGGACTAGCGGGAGGCGATGAGCAGTTCTTC

J gene: TRBJ1-6
D gene: .
V gene: TRBV5-1
clone size: many
CDR3 protein: CASSSGRDNSPLHF
CDR3 DNA: TGCGCCAGCAGCTCGGGACGAGATAATTCACCCCTCCACTTT

J gene: TRBJ2-1
D gene: TRBD1
V gene: TRBV7-8
clone size: .
CDR3 protein: CASSQGQGPYNEQFF
CDR3 DNA: TGTGCCAGCAGCCAGGGACAGGGCCCGTACAATGAGCAGTTCTTC

J gene: TRBJ2-7
D gene: .
V gene: TRBV13
clone size: .
CDR3 protein: CASSLRWLADEQYF
CDR3 DNA: TGTGCCAGCAGCTTAAGATGGCTAGCCGACGAGCAGTACTTC

J gene: TRBJ2-1
D gene: TRBD1
V gene: TRBV7-2
clone size: many
CDR3 protein: CASSRFPIGTGYNEQFF
CDR3 DNA: TGTGCCAGCAGCCGATTTCCCATCGGGACAGGTTACAATGAGCAGTTCTTC

J gene: TRBJ2-1
D gene: .
V gene: TRBV20-1
clone size: few
CDR3 protein: CSARVGTGDGNEQFF
CDR3 DNA: TGCAGTGCTAGAGTGGGGACGGGAGATGGAAATGAGCAGTTCTTC

J gene: TRBJ2-1
D gene: .
V gene: TRBV20-1
clone size: many
CDR3 protein: CSAPTEPTKNNEQFF
CDR3 DNA: TGCAGTGCTCCTACGGAGCCCACGAAAAACAATGAGCAGTTCTTC

J gene: TRBJ1-2
D gene: TRBD1
V gene: TRBV7-9
clone size: few
CDR3 protein: CASSLLGQGSGYTF
CDR3 DNA: TGTGCCAGCAGCTTATTGGGACAGGGGTCTGGCTACACCTTC

J gene: TRBJ2-2
D gene: .
V gene: TRBV6-5
clone size: .
CDR3 protein: CATYRVAGELFF
CDR3 DNA: TGTGCCACTTACAGGGTCGCCGGGGAGCTGTTTTTT

J gene: TRBJ2-3
D gene: .
V gene: TRBV5-4
clone size: .
CDR3 protein: CASSLGGGTPRYTQYF
CDR3 DNA: TGTGCCAGCAGCTTGGGGGGTGGGACGCCTCGTTATACGCAGTATTTT

J gene: TRBJ1-2
D gene: .
V gene: TRBV3-1
clone size: .
CDR3 protein: CAIWGARGYTF
CDR3 DNA: TGTGCCATCTGGGGGGCGAGGGGCTACACCTTC

J gene: TRBJ1-4
D gene: .
V gene: TRBV5-1
clone size: few
CDR3 protein: CASSPWRGNEKLFF
CDR3 DNA: TGCGCCAGCAGCCCCTGGAGGGGGAATGAAAAACTGTTTTTT